These T cell receptor beta chains were read from a single sample in a study of shared clonotypes between healthy human individuals. Assay: immunoSEQ multiplex PCR; the TCRdb copy retains only in-frame clones and omits some. Here the sample spans under 1,100,000 clones, more than 75% being singletons. The sequenced sample was memory CD4+ T cells from PBMCs. The receptors were sampled from a man aged 18 to 35 in good health. Some clones in this sample may be carry-over from other donors' samples. Each CDR3 is given with its conserved first and last residue. The order of the fields is clone size, V gene, D gene, J gene, CDR3 DNA, CDR3 protein. The D gene is left open where the match is weak. Expanded clones are given a class, and other clones once, few, many or no size at all.

clone_size: -
v_call: TRBV2
d_call: -
j_call: TRBJ1-2
cdr3_nt: TGTGCCGGAAGACCGGACAGCCCAAACTATGGCTACACCTTC
cdr3_aa: CAGRPDSPNYGYTF

clone_size: -
v_call: TRBV11-3
d_call: -
j_call: TRBJ1-2
cdr3_nt: TGTGCCAGCAGCTCTATAGAGGGAAGCCGACGGGCCCCTATTGATGGCTACACCTTC
cdr3_aa: CASSSIEGSRRAPIDGYTF

clone_size: -
v_call: TRBV20-1
d_call: TRBD2
j_call: TRBJ2-7
cdr3_nt: TGCAGTGCCGGGGGGGGTTACGAGCAGTACTTC
cdr3_aa: CSAGGGYEQYF

clone_size: few
v_call: TRBV28
d_call: -
j_call: TRBJ1-4
cdr3_nt: TGTGCCAGCAATTCCATCGAGGCAACTAATGAAAAACTGTTTTTT
cdr3_aa: CASNSIEATNEKLFF

clone_size: -
v_call: TRBV5-1
d_call: -
j_call: TRBJ2-3
cdr3_nt: TGCGCCAGCAGCTTGGTAGCGGCGAGCACAGATACGCAGTATTTT
cdr3_aa: CASSLVAASTDTQYF

clone_size: -
v_call: TRBV7-2
d_call: -
j_call: TRBJ1-2
cdr3_nt: TGTGCCAGCAGTAGAAGGACGGGATACTATGGCTACACCTTC
cdr3_aa: CASSRRTGYYGYTF

clone_size: -
v_call: TRBV28
d_call: -
j_call: TRBJ2-7
cdr3_nt: TGTGCCAGCAGTTCCTCTAGCTACGAGCAGTACTTC
cdr3_aa: CASSSSSYEQYF

clone_size: -
v_call: TRBV28
d_call: -
j_call: TRBJ1-5
cdr3_nt: TGTGCGGCCCATCGGTCCGGTCAGCCCCAGCATTTT
cdr3_aa: CAAHRSGQPQHF

clone_size: -
v_call: TRBV7-3
d_call: TRBD2
j_call: TRBJ2-3
cdr3_nt: TGTGCCAGCAGCTTAAAAGGTTCAGCGGGGGAAACAGATACGCAGTATTTT
cdr3_aa: CASSLKGSAGETDTQYF

clone_size: -
v_call: TRBV30
d_call: -
j_call: TRBJ1-2
cdr3_nt: TGTGCCTGGAAGGGAGCTAACTATGGCTACACCTTC
cdr3_aa: CAWKGANYGYTF

clone_size: few
v_call: TRBV7-2
d_call: -
j_call: TRBJ2-3
cdr3_nt: TGTGCCAGCAGCGTCCGGGCGGGAAAGGGAGATACGCAGTATTTT
cdr3_aa: CASSVRAGKGDTQYF

clone_size: -
v_call: TRBV7-2
d_call: TRBD2
j_call: TRBJ2-1
cdr3_nt: TGTGCCAGCAGCTTAGTGGGCAGCGGGATTGGAGATGAGCAGTTCTTC
cdr3_aa: CASSLVGSGIGDEQFF

clone_size: -
v_call: TRBV10-3
d_call: -
j_call: TRBJ1-1
cdr3_nt: TGTGCCATCAGTGACATGGGGGGAGTCACTGAAGCTTTCTTT
cdr3_aa: CAISDMGGVTEAFF

clone_size: -
v_call: TRBV4-1
d_call: -
j_call: TRBJ2-2
cdr3_nt: TGCGCCAGCAGCCAACCCGGAAGGGCCACCGGGGAGCTGTTTTTT
cdr3_aa: CASSQPGRATGELFF

clone_size: -
v_call: TRBV5-4
d_call: -
j_call: TRBJ1-1
cdr3_nt: TGTGCCAGCAGCTTGGCGGCACGGACGAACACTGAAGCTTTCTTT
cdr3_aa: CASSLAARTNTEAFF

clone_size: once
v_call: TRBV6-1
d_call: -
j_call: TRBJ2-5
cdr3_nt: TGTGCCAGCAGTGAAGAAGGGGCCCAGTACTTC
cdr3_aa: CASSEEGAQYF

clone_size: many
v_call: TRBV20-1
d_call: -
j_call: TRBJ1-1
cdr3_nt: TGCAGTGCGACGATGGGGACTGAAGCTTTCTTT
cdr3_aa: CSATMGTEAFF

clone_size: -
v_call: TRBV18
d_call: TRBD2
j_call: TRBJ2-1
cdr3_nt: TGTGCCAGCTCACCTTTTAGCGGGACGTCGAACAATGAGCAGTTCTTC
cdr3_aa: CASSPFSGTSNNEQFF

clone_size: -
v_call: TRBV7-2
d_call: TRBD2
j_call: TRBJ2-5
cdr3_nt: TGTGCCAGCAGCTTATCGGTGGCTAGCGGGCAAGAGACCCAGTACTTC
cdr3_aa: CASSLSVASGQETQYF

clone_size: -
v_call: TRBV5-6
d_call: -
j_call: TRBJ2-1
cdr3_nt: TGTGCCAGCAGCGGCCGGGACTGGAACTACAATGAGCAGTTCTTC
cdr3_aa: CASSGRDWNYNEQFF

clone_size: -
v_call: TRBV5-4
d_call: -
j_call: TRBJ1-2
cdr3_nt: TGTGCCAGCAGCTTGCATACAGGGACCTACTATGGCTACACCTTC
cdr3_aa: CASSLHTGTYYGYTF

clone_size: -
v_call: TRBV5-4
d_call: -
j_call: TRBJ2-1
cdr3_nt: TGTGCCAGCAGCTTGGCGGGTCGGCTGAATGAGCAGTTCTTC
cdr3_aa: CASSLAGRLNEQFF

clone_size: few
v_call: TRBV25-1
d_call: -
j_call: TRBJ2-7
cdr3_nt: TGTGCCAGATCGGACGGAACCTACGAGCAGTACTTC
cdr3_aa: CARSDGTYEQYF

clone_size: once
v_call: TRBV30
d_call: TRBD1
j_call: TRBJ2-1
cdr3_nt: TGTGCCTGGAGTGGGGACAGGGGGACCTACAATGAGCAGTTCTTC
cdr3_aa: CAWSGDRGTYNEQFF

clone_size: -
v_call: TRBV20-1
d_call: -
j_call: TRBJ1-1
cdr3_nt: TGCAGTGCTAAAGGTTCCACTGAAGCTTTCTTT
cdr3_aa: CSAKGSTEAFF

clone_size: -
v_call: TRBV28
d_call: -
j_call: TRBJ2-7
cdr3_nt: TGTGCCAGCAGTTTATGGCCTCCACCCTACGAGCAGTACTTC
cdr3_aa: CASSLWPPPYEQYF

clone_size: -
v_call: TRBV11-2
d_call: TRBD1
j_call: TRBJ1-1
cdr3_nt: TGTGCCAGCAGCATAAGAGGGGGCGGGTCTGAAGCTTTCTTT
cdr3_aa: CASSIRGGGSEAFF